This note documents a single TCR beta chain sequence. What it binds is not known. These data originate in a study of beta chain features in type 1 diabetes. Whole-study context: Age, gender, cell numbers and subset yield matched between patients and controls.

The CDR3 runs to 15 residues. Per the germline V gene, CDR1 is MNHEY and CDR2 is SMNVEV (reference sequence). V lost 3 bases and J 9 bases, leaving 19 bases between the germline ends. The whole isolated RNA underwent reverse transcription, so sequencing captured expressed TCRB transcripts. The data were produced by immunoSEQ multiplex PCR, yet TCRdb's version contains in-frame clones alone and is incomplete. The table lists around 280,000 clones, roughly 8% of them singletons, with under 1.3% in the top ten. Findings and limits, study-wide: In the patient group, naive, central memory and Treg TCRB repertoires seemed more alike than in the healthy donor group. Sequencing the cDNA could make cells with high TCR expression show up more than they should. For type 1 diabetes patients, VDJ junctions showed fewer insertions and more deletions.

The sequenced material came from central memory CD4+ T cells from blood. This receptor was taken from a woman between 18 and 30 years old in good health. The chain uses TRBV27 and TRBJ2-3, with D possibly TRBD2 on 5 matching bases. CDR3 sequence: CASSLVSGSGGTQYF. CDR3 nucleotide sequence: TGTGCCAGCAGTTTGGTCAGTGGGTCCGGAGGCACGCAGTATTTT.